One and the same sample provided the 29 T cell receptor beta chains below, sequenced in a study of T cell responses to AZD1222 COVID-19 vaccine. Libraries were prepared by immunoSEQ multiplex PCR; TCRdb keeps only in-frame clonotypes and omits some of them. The table records tens of thousands of clones, 80% to 90% of them present only once. The sequencing here drew on peripheral blood, taken on day 0 of AZD1222 vaccination. The receptors come from an adult in good health.

The CDR3 sequence is CASSLLPGVQYEQYF. DNA for the CDR3: TGTGCCAGCAGCCTGCTCCCGGGGGTTCAGTACGAGCAGTACTTC. The chain couples TRBV5-4 to TRBJ2-7; weak D call: TRBD2 (6 bases). The germline V gene encodes CDR1 SGHNT and CDR2 YYREEE (reference sequence). V lost 4 bases and J 4 bases, leaving 18 bases between the germline ends. This CDR3 spans 15 amino acids.

The genes are TRBV18 and TRBJ2-5; possibly TRBD2 for D (5 bases). CDR3 length: 14 amino acids. Between the trimmed V and J ends, which lost 4 bases and 3 bases, there was a span of 12 bases. Germline-derived CDR1 and CDR2 are KGHSH and LQKENI. The CDR3 DNA follows: TGTGCCAGCTCACGGTCGCCGGGGAAAGAGACCCAGTACTTC. Translated, it gives CASSRSPGKETQYF.

V and J are TRBV7-9 and TRBJ1-1; 7 nucleotides align to TRBD1. The J segment lost 4 bases and the V segment lost 5 bases, leaving 7 bases of the junction unmatched. The CDR3 has 14 residues. CDR1 and CDR2 from the germline V gene are SEHNR and FQNEAQ (reference sequence). The CDR3: CASSEQGMGTEAFF. The CDR3 DNA follows: TGTGCCAGCAGCGAACAGGGGATGGGCACTGAAGCTTTCTTT.

J is TRBJ1-1 and V is TRBV7-2, with TRBD1 matching 7 bases. Germline trimming cut 5 bases from V and 1 base from J; bases unmatched to any gene: 7. Germline V CDR1 and CDR2: SGHTA, FQGNSA. The CDR3 runs to 15 residues. The CDR3 loop reads CASSRWDSRNTEAFF. The DNA for the CDR3 is TGTGCCAGCAGCCGCTGGGACAGCAGGAACACTGAAGCTTTCTTT.

The rearrangement uses TRBV11-1 and TRBJ2-1; 10 nucleotides line up with TRBD2. The CDR3 totals 14 residues. Germline V CDR1 and CDR2: SGHAT, FQDESV (reference sequence). V was pared by 5 bases and J by 8 bases, with 6 bases of the junction left unmatched. The CDR3 region has the DNA TGTGCCAGCAGCATTAGCGGGAGGCCTCATGAGCAGTTCTTC. Its protein is CASSISGRPHEQFF.

The rearrangement joins TRBV7-3 to TRBJ2-1; TRBD2 aligns across 14 bases. V lost 5 bases, J lost 7 bases, and 7 bases stayed unmatched. The CDR3 extends over 16 amino acids. Per germline, CDR1 SGHTA and CDR2 FQGTGA. The CDR3 DNA sequence: TGTGCCAGCAGCGAAAACGGACTAGCGGGAGGTAATGAGCAGTTCTTC. Residues: CASSENGLAGGNEQFF.

This clone showed up just once. The chain employs TRBV11-3 and TRBJ2-5; D is unclear. The germline CDR1 and CDR2 sequences are SGHNT and YENEEA. V was trimmed by 7 bases and J by 1 base, leaving 4 bases between them. The CDR3 contains 11 residues. The CDR3 sequence is CASKAQETQYF. The CDR3 nucleotides are TGTGCCAGCAAGGCCCAAGAGACCCAGTACTTC.

This clone came up once. This rearrangement joins TRBV4-1 to TRBJ1-6, with a possible D match to TRBD1 (5 bases). V was clipped by 0 bases and J by 12 bases, with 9 bases between them. There are 13 residues in the CDR3. Germline lookup yields CDR1 MGHRA and CDR2 YSYEKL. The chain's CDR3 is CASSQEGGRPLHF. CDR3 in DNA: TGCGCCAGCAGCCAAGAGGGGGGTAGACCCCTCCACTTT.

The chain links TRBV19 to TRBJ1-1; 10 bases match TRBD1. The V gene's germline CDR1 is LNHDA and CDR2 SQIVND (reference sequence). Losses at the gene ends were 6 bases for V and 1 base for J; bases not matched to a gene: 8. CDR3 length: 16 amino acids. DNA for the CDR3: TGTGCCAGTAGGCCCGGGACAGGGGTTCCGAACACTGAAGCTTTCTTT. This encodes CASRPGTGVPNTEAFF.

The chain combines TRBV4-2 with TRBJ1-1; no clear D. The CDR3 extends over 14 amino acids. Trimming left V 4 bases short and J 1 base short, with 10 bases between. Germline loops: CDR1 LGHNA, CDR2 YNFKEQ. CDR3 amino acids: CASSPVRGNTEAFF. CDR3 coding DNA: TGTGCCAGCAGCCCAGTTCGGGGGAACACTGAAGCTTTCTTT.

The chain carries TRBV5-5 and TRBJ1-1; no firm D call. V was pared by 0 bases and J by 3 bases, with 9 bases between. The CDR3 consists of 14 residues. Germline V gives CDR1 SGHKS, CDR2 YYEKEE (reference sequence). CDR3 loop: CASSLDPGDTEAFF. The CDR3 DNA follows: TGTGCCAGCAGCTTGGACCCTGGGGACACTGAAGCTTTCTTT. The full variable domain, completed using reference TRBV5-5 and TRBJ1-1, is DAGVTQSPTHLIKTRGQQVTLRCSPISGHKSVSWYQQVLGQGPQFIFQYYEKEERGRGNFPDRFSARQFPNYSSELNVNALLLGDSALYLCASSLDPGDTEAFFGQGTRLTVV.

V and J are TRBV6-5 and TRBJ1-3, with no clear D. V was pared by 3 bases and J by 4 bases, with 7 bases between. There are 13 residues in the CDR3. Germline CDR1 and CDR2: MNHEY and SVGAGI. CDR3 in DNA: TGTGCCAGCAGTTATGTACAAGGAAACACCATATATTTT. Its translation: CASSYVQGNTIYF.

The V call is TRBV5-1, the J call TRBJ2-1, with a possible D match to TRBD1 (6 bases). Trimming removed 2 bases at V and 4 bases at J, with 13 bases between. The CDR3 consists of 15 residues. CDR1 and CDR2 from the germline V gene are SGHRS and YFSETQ. CDR3 residues: CASSLGGYQYNEQFF. CDR3 sequence (DNA): TGCGCCAGCAGCTTAGGGGGATACCAATACAATGAGCAGTTCTTC.

The V gene is TRBV7-9, the J gene TRBJ2-1; 8 positions match TRBD2. The germline gives CDR1 SEHNR, CDR2 FQNEAQ (reference sequence). V lost 5 bases and J lost 6; bases outside the gene matches: 6. The CDR3 extends over 14 amino acids. CDR3 sequence: CASSVGLASNEQFF. CDR3 bases: TGTGCCAGCAGCGTCGGACTAGCTAGCAATGAGCAGTTCTTC.

The chain uses TRBV27 and TRBJ1-1; the D is unclear. The V gene's germline CDR1 is MNHEY and CDR2 SMNVEV (reference sequence). The CDR3 totals 15 residues. V gave up 3 bases and J gave up 4 bases, with 15 bases separating them. The CDR3: CASSLSERMSTEAFF. In DNA form, the CDR3 reads TGTGCCAGCAGTTTGAGTGAGAGGATGAGCACTGAAGCTTTCTTT.

In its sample, this clone was seen once. The genes are TRBV6-6 and TRBJ2-7; D is perhaps TRBD2 (5 bases). CDR1 and CDR2 (germline): MNHNY, SVGAGI (reference sequence). Trimming removed 0 bases from V and 2 bases from J, with 14 bases in between. CDR3 size: 16 residues. The CDR3, as DNA: TGTGCCAGCAGTTACTCAAAGCCCGCACTAGCCTACGAGCAGTACTTC. It codes for CASSYSKPALAYEQYF.

The V gene is TRBV7-2, the J gene TRBJ2-7; no reliable D call. Trimming stripped 3 bases from V and 5 bases from J, with 8 bases between. This CDR3 is built from 12 residues. Germline CDR1 reads SGHTA; CDR2 reads FQGNSA. CDR3 residues: CASSFRRDEQYF. The CDR3 nucleotides read TGTGCCAGCAGCTTCCGACGAGACGAGCAGTACTTC. The variable domain in full, completed from reference TRBV7-2 and TRBJ2-7, reads GAGVSQSPSNKVTEKGKDVELRCDPISGHTALYWYRQSLGQGLEFLIYFQGNSAPDKSGLPSDRFSAERTGGSVSTLTIQRTQQEDSAVYLCASSFRRDEQYFGPGTRLTVT.

The chain joins TRBV5-1 to TRBJ2-3, with D uncertain. There are 16 residues in the CDR3. CDR1 is SGHRS, CDR2 YFSETQ, per germline. With 6 bases removed from V and 0 bases from J, the gap between germline ends came to 17 bases. CDR3 sequence: CASTPSLLPSTDTQYF. In DNA, the CDR3 is TGCGCCAGCACTCCGTCACTTCTCCCCAGCACAGATACGCAGTATTTT.

The chain couples TRBV30 to TRBJ1-5; 8 positions match TRBD1. The trim removed 1 base at V and 7 bases at J, leaving 3 bases unmatched. The CDR3 spans 13 residues. Germline V lookup: CDR1 GTSNPN, CDR2 SVGIG (reference sequence). The CDR3 here is CAWSEDRAQPQHF. The CDR3 DNA is TGTGCCTGGAGTGAGGACAGGGCCCAGCCCCAGCATTTT.

This chain uses TRBV2 with TRBJ2-1; 10 bases are shared with TRBD2. The CDR3 loop spans 14 amino acids. CDR1 is SNHLY, CDR2 FYNNEI, per germline. V lost 3 bases and J lost 8; bases outside the gene matches: 4. CDR3 sequence (DNA): TGTGCCAGCAGTGAGGAGGGGACTAGCGATGAGCAGTTCTTC. Protein sequence: CASSEEGTSDEQFF.

CDR3 nucleotides: TGTGCCAGCAGCCAAGTTACAGGGGGCCAGCAGTCAACTAATGAAAAACTGTTTTTT. The encoded protein is CASSQVTGGQQSTNEKLFF. This chain uses TRBV4-2 with TRBJ1-4; 9 nucleotides line up with TRBD1. CDR3 length: 19 residues. The trim removed 1 base at V and 0 bases at J, leaving 9 bases unmatched. Looked up from germline, CDR1 is LGHNA and CDR2 is YNFKEQ.

The J gene is TRBJ1-5, the V gene TRBV6-5, with a weak D call TRBD1 (5 bases). CDR1 is MNHEY, CDR2 SVGAGI, per germline. The CDR3 covers 14 residues. Deletions cut 2 bases from V and 3 bases from J, with 8 bases between. CDR3 bases: TGTGCCAGCAGTTACGGCAGGGCCAATCAGCCCCAGCATTTT. Encoded protein: CASSYGRANQPQHF.

The V and J genes are TRBV5-6 and TRBJ2-7; D may match TRBD1 or TRBD2 (5 bases each). V lost 9 bases and J 0 bases, leaving 19 bases between the germline ends. Per germline, CDR1 SGHDT and CDR2 YYEEEE. CDR3 length: 15 amino acids. The DNA for the CDR3 is TGTGCCACGCTACGCATAGGGGACCCCTCCTACGAGCAGTACTTC. The encoded protein is CATLRIGDPSYEQYF.

The genes are TRBV7-2 and TRBJ2-3; TRBD1 is a possible D gene (6 bases). The germline V gene encodes CDR1 SGHTA and CDR2 FQGNSA. This CDR3 region has 13 residues. V shed 6 bases and J shed 4 bases, with 11 bases lying between them. CDR3 protein: CASSRYRADTQYF. In DNA form, the CDR3 reads TGTGCCAGCAGTCGCTACAGGGCAGATACGCAGTATTTT.

The chain links TRBV7-2 to TRBJ2-7; D may be TRBD2 (6 bases). The CDR3 runs to 15 residues. Germline V gives CDR1 SGHTA, CDR2 FQGNSA. V lost 1 base and J lost 3, with 13 bases in between. CDR3 nucleotides: TGTGCCAGCAGCTTAGGCGGGAACACGGGCTACGAGCAGTACTTC. Amino acid sequence: CASSLGGNTGYEQYF.

The rearrangement uses TRBV28 and TRBJ1-5; tentative D call: TRBD1 (6 bases). Trimming pared 5 bases from V and 6 bases from J, leaving 14 bases between. The CDR3 spans 14 residues. The germline V gene encodes CDR1 MDHEN and CDR2 SYDVKM. The CDR3 DNA is TGTGCCAGCAGTGCCCCAGGGGATGGTCAGCCCCAGCATTTT. Amino acids: CASSAPGDGQPQHF.

The chain uses TRBV6-5 and TRBJ1-2, with no clear D. From germline, CDR1 is MNHEY and CDR2 SVGAGI. Trimming took 6 bases from V and 4 from J, leaving 12 bases between them. This CDR3 is 13 amino acids long. The CDR3 DNA follows: TGTGCCAGCAGCCCGACAAGCACCTATGGCTACACCTTC. Encoded protein: CASSPTSTYGYTF.

The chain links TRBV11-3 to TRBJ1-6; unclear D gene. The CDR3 covers 14 residues. V was shortened by 3 bases and J by 8 bases, with 11 bases between the two germline ends. Per the germline V gene, CDR1 is SGHNT and CDR2 is YENEEA. The CDR3 sequence: CASSFSGVDSPLHF. The DNA of the CDR3 is TGTGCCAGCAGCTTCTCCGGGGTGGATTCACCCCTCCACTTT.

This chain links TRBV6-5 with TRBJ1-6; D unresolved. Trimming removed 0 bases from V and 9 bases from J, with 9 bases in between. The CDR3 contains 14 residues. CDR1 and CDR2 (germline): MNHEY, SVGAGI. The CDR3 DNA is TGTGCCAGCAGTTACTCATCGCAAAGTTCACCCCTCCACTTT. It encodes CASSYSSQSSPLHF.